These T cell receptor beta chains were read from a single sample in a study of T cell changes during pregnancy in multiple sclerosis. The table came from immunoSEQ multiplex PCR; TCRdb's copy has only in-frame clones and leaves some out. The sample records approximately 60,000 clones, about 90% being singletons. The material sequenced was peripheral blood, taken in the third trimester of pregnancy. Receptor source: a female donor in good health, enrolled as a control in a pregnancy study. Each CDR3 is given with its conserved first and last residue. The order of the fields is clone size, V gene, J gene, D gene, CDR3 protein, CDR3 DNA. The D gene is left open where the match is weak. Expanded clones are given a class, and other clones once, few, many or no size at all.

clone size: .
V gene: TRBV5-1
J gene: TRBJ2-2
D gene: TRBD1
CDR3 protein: CASSLAASGGSNTGELFF
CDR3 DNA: TGCGCCAGCAGCTTGGCCGCGTCAGGGGGCTCGAACACCGGGGAGCTGTTTTTT

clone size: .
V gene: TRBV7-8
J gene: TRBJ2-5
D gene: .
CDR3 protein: CASSLGTGQETQYF
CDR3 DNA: TGTGCCAGCAGCTTAGGAACAGGCCAAGAGACCCAGTACTTC

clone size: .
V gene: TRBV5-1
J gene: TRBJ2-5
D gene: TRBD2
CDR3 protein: CASSPWLAGFQETQYF
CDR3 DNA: TGCGCCAGCAGCCCCTGGCTAGCGGGTTTTCAAGAGACCCAGTACTTC

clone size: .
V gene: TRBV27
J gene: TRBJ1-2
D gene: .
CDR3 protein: CASRGLDYGYTF
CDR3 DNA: TGTGCCAGCAGGGGACTAGACTATGGCTACACCTTC

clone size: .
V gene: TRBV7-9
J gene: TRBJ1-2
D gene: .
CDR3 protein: CASSLVSVPYGYTF
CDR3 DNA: TGTGCCAGCAGCTTAGTTTCAGTCCCCTATGGCTACACCTTC

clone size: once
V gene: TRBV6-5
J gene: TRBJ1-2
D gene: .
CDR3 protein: CATQLLGHGYTF
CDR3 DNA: TGTGCCACCCAGTTACTAGGGCACGGCTACACCTTC

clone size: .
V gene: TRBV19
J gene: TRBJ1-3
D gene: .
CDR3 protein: CASSIVGGYSGNTIYF
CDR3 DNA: TGTGCCAGTAGTATAGTCGGGGGTTACTCTGGAAACACCATATATTTT

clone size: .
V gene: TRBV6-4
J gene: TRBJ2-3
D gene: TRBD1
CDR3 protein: CASSDSSGGGGTDTQYF
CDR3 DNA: TGTGCCAGCAGTGACTCTTCAGGGGGCGGCGGGACAGATACGCAGTATTTT

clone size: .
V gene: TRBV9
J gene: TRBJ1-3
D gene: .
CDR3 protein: CASSPLRDSGNTIYF
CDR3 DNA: TGTGCCAGCAGCCCCCTCCGCGATTCTGGAAACACCATATATTTT

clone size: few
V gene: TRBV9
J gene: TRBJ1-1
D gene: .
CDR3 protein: CASSVGRGNTEAFF
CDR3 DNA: TGTGCCAGCAGCGTAGGTCGAGGGAACACTGAAGCTTTCTTT

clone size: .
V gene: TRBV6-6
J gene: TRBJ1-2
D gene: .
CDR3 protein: CASSPTGRVDGYTF
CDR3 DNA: TGTGCCAGCAGTCCCACGGGCAGGGTTGATGGCTACACCTTC

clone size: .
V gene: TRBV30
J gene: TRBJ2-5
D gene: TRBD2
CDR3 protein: CAWSTSGRETQYF
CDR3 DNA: TGTGCCTGGAGTACTAGCGGGAGGGAGACCCAGTACTTC

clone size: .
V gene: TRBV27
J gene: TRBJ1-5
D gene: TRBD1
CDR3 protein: CASSIRAGGGNQPQHF
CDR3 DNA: TGTGCCAGCAGCATAAGGGCAGGGGGCGGCAATCAGCCCCAGCATTTT

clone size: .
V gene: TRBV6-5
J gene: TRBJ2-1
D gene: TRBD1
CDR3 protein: CASSIQGAGEQFF
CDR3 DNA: TGTGCCAGCAGCATACAGGGGGCGGGAGAGCAGTTCTTC

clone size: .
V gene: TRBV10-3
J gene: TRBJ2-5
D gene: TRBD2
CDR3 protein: CAISEPRTSGKVETQYF
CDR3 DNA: TGTGCCATCAGTGAACCGAGGACTAGCGGGAAAGTGGAGACCCAGTACTTC

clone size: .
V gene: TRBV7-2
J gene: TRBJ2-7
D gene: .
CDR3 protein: CASSFGAGFVYEQYF
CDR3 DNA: TGTGCCAGCAGCTTTGGGGCAGGATTTGTGTACGAGCAGTACTTC

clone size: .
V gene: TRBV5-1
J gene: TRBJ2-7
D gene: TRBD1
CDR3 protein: CASSFGTVAEQYF
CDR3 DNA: TGCGCCAGCAGCTTTGGGACAGTGGCGGAGCAGTACTTC

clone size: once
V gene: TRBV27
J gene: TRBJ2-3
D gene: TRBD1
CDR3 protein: CASRIGTGGKGDTQYF
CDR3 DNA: TGTGCCAGCAGGATAGGGACAGGGGGCAAGGGAGATACGCAGTATTTT

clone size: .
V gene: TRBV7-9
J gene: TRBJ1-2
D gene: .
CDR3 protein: CASSSYREPNYGYTF
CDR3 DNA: TGTGCCAGCAGCTCTTACAGGGAGCCGAACTATGGCTACACCTTC

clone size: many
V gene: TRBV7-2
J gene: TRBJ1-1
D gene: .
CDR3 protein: CASSLVWGVNTEAFF
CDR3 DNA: TGTGCCAGCAGCTTAGTTTGGGGGGTGAACACTGAAGCTTTCTTT

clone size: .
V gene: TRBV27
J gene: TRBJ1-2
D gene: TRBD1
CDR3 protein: CASRPDRVAGYTF
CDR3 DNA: TGTGCCAGCAGACCGGACAGGGTCGCTGGCTACACCTTC

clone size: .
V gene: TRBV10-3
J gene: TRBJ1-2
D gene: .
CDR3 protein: CAISESQQNYGYTF
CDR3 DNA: TGTGCCATCAGTGAGTCGCAACAGAACTATGGCTACACCTTC

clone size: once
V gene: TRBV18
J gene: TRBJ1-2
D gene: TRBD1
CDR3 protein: CASSLGQGPPNYGYTF
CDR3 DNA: TGTGCCAGCTCACTGGGACAGGGGCCTCCTAACTATGGCTATACCTTC

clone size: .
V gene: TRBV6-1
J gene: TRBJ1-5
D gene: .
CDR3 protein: CASRPRFPNQPQHF
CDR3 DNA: TGTGCCAGCAGGCCCCGGTTCCCCAATCAGCCCCAGCATTTT

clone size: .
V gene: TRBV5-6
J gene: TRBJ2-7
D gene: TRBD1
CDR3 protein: CASSLVSGQGASEQYF
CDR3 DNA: TGTGCCAGCAGCTTGGTTTCAGGACAGGGGGCTTCCGAGCAGTACTTC

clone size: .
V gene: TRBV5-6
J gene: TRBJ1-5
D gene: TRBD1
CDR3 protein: CASSLEGTGNQPQHF
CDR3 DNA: TGTGCCAGCAGCTTGGAGGGGACAGGCAATCAGCCCCAGCATTTT

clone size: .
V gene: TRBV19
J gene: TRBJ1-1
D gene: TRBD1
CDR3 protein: CASSSKQGYTEAFF
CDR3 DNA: TGTGCCAGTAGTTCTAAACAGGGGTACACTGAAGCTTTCTTT

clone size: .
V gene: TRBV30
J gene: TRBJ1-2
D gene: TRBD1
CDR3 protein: CAWSAGTGVGYTF
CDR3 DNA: TGTGCCTGGAGCGCTGGGACAGGGGTAGGCTACACCTTC

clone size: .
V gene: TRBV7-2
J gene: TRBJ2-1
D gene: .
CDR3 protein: CASSFPGDRVDRSSNEQFF
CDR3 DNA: TGTGCCAGCAGCTTCCCAGGGGATAGAGTCGACAGGTCATCAAATGAGCAGTTCTTC

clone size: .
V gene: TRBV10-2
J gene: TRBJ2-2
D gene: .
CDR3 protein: CASRLLATGELFF
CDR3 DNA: TGCGCCAGCAGGCTACTAGCCACCGGGGAGCTGTTTTTT

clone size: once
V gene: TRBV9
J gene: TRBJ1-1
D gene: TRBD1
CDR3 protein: CASSLPPTVLDRVRMNTEAFF
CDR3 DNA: TGTGCCAGCAGCTTACCTCCGACCGTCCTGGACAGGGTGAGGATGAACACTGAAGCTTTCTTT

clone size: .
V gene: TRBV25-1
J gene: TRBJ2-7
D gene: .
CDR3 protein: CASSNRRGYEQYF
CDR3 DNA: TGTGCCAGCAGTAATAGGAGGGGTTACGAGCAGTACTTC

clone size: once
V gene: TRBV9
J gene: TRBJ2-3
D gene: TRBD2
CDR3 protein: CASSAGGGGRDTQYF
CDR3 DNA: TGTGCCAGCAGCGCCGGCGGGGGGGGCCGGGATACGCAGTATTTT

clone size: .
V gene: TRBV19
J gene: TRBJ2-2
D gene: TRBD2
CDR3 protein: CASTSGPNTGELFF
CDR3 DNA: TGTGCCAGCACTAGCGGGCCGAACACCGGGGAGCTGTTTTTT

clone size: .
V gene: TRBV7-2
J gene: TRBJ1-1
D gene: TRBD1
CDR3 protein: CASSAGQDSVLNTEAFF
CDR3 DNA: TGTGCCAGCAGCGCGGGACAGGACTCAGTCCTGAACACTGAAGCTTTCTTT

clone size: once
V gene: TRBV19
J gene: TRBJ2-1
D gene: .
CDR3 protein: CASSGLSSYNEQFF
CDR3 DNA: TGTGCCAGTAGTGGACTCAGCTCCTACAATGAGCAGTTCTTC

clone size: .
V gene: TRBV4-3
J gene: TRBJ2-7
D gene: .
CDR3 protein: CASSQDVTTYEQYF
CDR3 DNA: TGCGCCAGCAGCCAAGATGTAACTACCTACGAGCAGTACTTC

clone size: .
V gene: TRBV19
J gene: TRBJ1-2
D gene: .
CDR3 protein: CASSMSQGPLYGYTF
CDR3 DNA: TGTGCCAGTAGTATGAGCCAGGGTCCTCTATATGGCTACACCTTC

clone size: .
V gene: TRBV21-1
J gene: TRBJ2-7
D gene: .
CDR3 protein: CASSKDALPSYEQYF
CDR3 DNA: TGTGCCAGCAGCAAAGATGCGCTACCTTCCTACGAGCAGTACTTC

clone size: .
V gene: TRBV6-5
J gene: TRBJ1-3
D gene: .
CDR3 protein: CASSYSQESGNTIYF
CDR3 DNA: TGTGCCAGCAGTTACTCCCAAGAGTCTGGAAACACCATATATTTT

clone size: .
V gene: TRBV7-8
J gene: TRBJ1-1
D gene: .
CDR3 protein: CASSLDRVAFF
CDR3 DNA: TGTGCCAGCAGCTTAGATCGGGTAGCTTTCTTT

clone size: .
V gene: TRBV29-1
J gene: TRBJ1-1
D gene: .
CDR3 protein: CSVRVDVTSEAFF
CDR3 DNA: TGCAGCGTCCGTGTCGATGTGACTAGTGAAGCTTTCTTT

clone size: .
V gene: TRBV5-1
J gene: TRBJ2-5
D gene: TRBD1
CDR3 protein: CASSSGTVSQETQYF
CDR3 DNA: TGCGCCAGCAGCTCCGGGACAGTTAGCCAAGAGACCCAGTACTTC

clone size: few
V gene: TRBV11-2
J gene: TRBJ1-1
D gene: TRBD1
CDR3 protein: CASSPGQVNTEAFF
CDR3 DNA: TGTGCCAGCAGCCCGGGACAGGTGAACACTGAAGCTTTCTTT

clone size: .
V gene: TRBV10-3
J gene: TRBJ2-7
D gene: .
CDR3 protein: CAIGARGLVREQYF
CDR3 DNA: TGTGCCATCGGGGCGCGGGGGCTCGTCCGCGAGCAGTACTTC

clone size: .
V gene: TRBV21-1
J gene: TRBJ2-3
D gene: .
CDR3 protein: CASSKGGRGWTDTQYF
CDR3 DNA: TGTGCCAGCAGCAAAGGAGGAAGGGGGTGGACAGATACGCAGTATTTT

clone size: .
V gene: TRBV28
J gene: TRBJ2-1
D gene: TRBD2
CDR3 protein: CASSPLGTSGSSYNEQFF
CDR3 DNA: TGTGCCAGCAGTCCCCTAGGGACTAGCGGGAGCTCCTACAATGAGCAGTTCTTC

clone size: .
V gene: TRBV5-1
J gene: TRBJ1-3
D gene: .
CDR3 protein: CASSLAAGNTIYF
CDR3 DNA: TGCGCCAGCAGCTTGGCTGCTGGAAACACCATATATTTT

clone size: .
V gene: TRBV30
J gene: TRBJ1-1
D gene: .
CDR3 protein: CAWSALRGGETEAFF
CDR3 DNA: TGTGCCTGGAGTGCCCTAAGGGGGGGTGAGACTGAAGCTTTCTTT

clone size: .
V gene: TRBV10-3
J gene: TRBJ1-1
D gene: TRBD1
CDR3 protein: CAISLTGGGGAFF
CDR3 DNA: TGTGCCATCAGCCTGACAGGGGGCGGTGGAGCTTTCTTT